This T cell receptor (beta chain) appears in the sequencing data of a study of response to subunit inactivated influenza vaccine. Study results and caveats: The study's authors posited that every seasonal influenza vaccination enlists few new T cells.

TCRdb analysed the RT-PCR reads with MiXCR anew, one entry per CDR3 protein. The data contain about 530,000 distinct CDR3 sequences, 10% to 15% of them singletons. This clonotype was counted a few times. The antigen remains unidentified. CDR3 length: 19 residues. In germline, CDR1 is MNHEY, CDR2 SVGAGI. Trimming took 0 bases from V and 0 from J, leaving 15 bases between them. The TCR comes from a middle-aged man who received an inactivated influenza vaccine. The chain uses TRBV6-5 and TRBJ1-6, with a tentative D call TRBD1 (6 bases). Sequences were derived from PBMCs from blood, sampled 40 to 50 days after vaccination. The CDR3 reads CASSYSLRGASSYNSPLHF. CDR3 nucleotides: TGTGCCAGCAGTTACTCTTTACGGGGGGCCAGCTCCTATAATTCACCCCTCCACTTT.